This section outlines one T cell receptor (beta chain) sequence together with its context. The sample originates from a study of blood T cell repertoires in COVID-19. As originally analysed: Amplification of reference gene primers was used by the study to estimate nucleated cell counts. Sequenced by immunoSEQ multiplex PCR; TCRdb stores in-frame clones only, minus some. That table gives V, J and clone size, and the DNA gave D and trimming. In the table there are roughly 70,000 clones, roughly nine tenths of which are singletons. V lost 0 bases and J lost 10; bases outside the gene matches: 7. CDR3 length: 16 amino acids. CDR1 and CDR2 (germline): LNHNV, YYDKDF (reference sequence).

This TCR was sampled from a woman over 75 with acute or convalescent COVID-19. Material for sequencing was peripheral blood. The genes are TRBV15 and TRBJ1-6, with 9 bases fitting TRBD1. The CDR3 DNA follows: TGTGCCACCAGCAGAGATCTGGACAGGGGAAGATCACCCCTCCACTTT. This gives the protein CATSRDLDRGRSPLHF.